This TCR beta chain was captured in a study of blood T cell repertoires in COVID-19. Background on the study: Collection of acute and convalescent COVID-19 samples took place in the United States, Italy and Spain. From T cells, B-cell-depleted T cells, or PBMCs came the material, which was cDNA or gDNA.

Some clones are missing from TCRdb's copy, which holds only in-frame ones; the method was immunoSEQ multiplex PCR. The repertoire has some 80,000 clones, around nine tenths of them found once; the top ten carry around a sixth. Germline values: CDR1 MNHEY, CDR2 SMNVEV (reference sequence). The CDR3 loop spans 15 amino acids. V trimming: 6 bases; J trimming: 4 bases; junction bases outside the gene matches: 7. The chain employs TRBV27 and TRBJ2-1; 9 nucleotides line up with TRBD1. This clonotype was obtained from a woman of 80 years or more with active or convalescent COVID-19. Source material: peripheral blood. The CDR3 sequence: CASRAGTGLYNEQFF. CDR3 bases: TGTGCCAGCAGGGCCGGGACAGGGTTATACAATGAGCAGTTCTTC.